This T cell receptor (beta chain) was retrieved from a study of T cell responses to AZD1222 COVID-19 vaccine. Broader study findings: An increase in Spike-specific TCR breadth and depth was observed after two AZD1222 doses.

As regards this clone: Its antigen is currently unknown.

The method was immunoSEQ multiplex PCR; TCRdb's version includes in-frame clones alone and lacks a portion of them. The sample yields 120,000 or so clones, 80% to 95% seen once. This material consisted of peripheral blood, taken on day 0 of AZD1222 vaccination. The origin of this receptor is an adult in good health.

The CDR3 is CSVDGAAGEAFF. The CDR3, as DNA: TGCAGCGTTGATGGGGCAGCCGGTGAAGCTTTCTTT. The chain carries TRBV29-1 and TRBJ1-1; D possibly corresponds to TRBD1 (5 bases). Deletions cut 3 bases from V and 7 bases from J, with 12 bases between. In germline, CDR1 is SQVTM, CDR2 ANQGSEA. CDR3 size: 12 residues.